The present entry profiles one T cell receptor beta chain with its context. The data originate from a study of CD8 T cells in Susac syndrome. Sequencing of TCR beta covered CD8+ and CD4+ T cells obtained from blood. FACS was used to enrich TEMRA cells, whereas the CD8+ and CD4+ T cells were obtained by negative isolation. This CDR3 is 14 amino acids long. Trimming took 4 bases from V and 7 from J, leaving 13 bases between them. Germline CDR1 and CDR2: MNHEY and SMNVEV (reference sequence). The RNA, about 0.45 to 1 ug, was put through reverse transcription using random hexamers. Coverage of TCR beta CDR3 amplification by immunoSEQ multiplex PCR extended to 54 Vbeta and 13 Jbeta. TCRdb redid the calling of the immunoSEQ multiplex PCR reads with MiXCR, one entry per CDR3 protein. Altogether about 280,000 distinct CDR3 sequences are present, 70% to 90% being singletons, with the ten largest covering 0.095% to 0.14%.

The receptor's source is a human donor with multiple sclerosis. Input material: CD8+ T cells from PBMCs. V is TRBV27 and J is TRBJ1-4; D gene ambiguous. Here the CDR3 DNA reads TGTGCCAGCAGTTGGGCAGTGGCGGGTGAAAAACTGTTTTTT. Encoded protein: CASSWAVAGEKLFF.